These T cell receptor beta chains were read from a single sample in a study of CD8 T cells in Susac syndrome. One entry per CDR3 protein results from TCRdb running MiXCR on the immunoSEQ multiplex PCR reads. The table shows 50,000 or so distinct CDR3 sequences, with roughly 93% occurring only once. The sample was CD8+ T cells from PBMCs. The receptors were gathered from a human donor with multiple sclerosis. The CDR3 runs from the conserved cysteine through the conserved F or W. The order of the fields is CDR3 protein, CDR3 DNA, clone size, J gene, V gene, D gene. D genes are given only for firm matches. Clone size is shown for a subset of rows, as once, few, many or a class of expanded clone.

CASSSGPTRSYNEQFF | TGCGCCAGCAGCTCGGGACCTACCAGGTCCTACAATGAGCAGTTCTTC | NA | TRBJ2-1 | TRBV5-1 | NA
CALSAFPGLEAFF | TGTGCCCTCAGCGCATTCCCGGGACTTGAAGCTTTCTTT | NA | TRBJ1-1 | TRBV7-9 | NA
CASRPAAGYEQYF | TGTGCCAGCAGGCCGGCAGCGGGATACGAGCAGTACTTC | NA | TRBJ2-7 | TRBV28 | TRBD2
CASRDRGRRYEQYF | TGTGCCAGCAGGGACAGGGGGCGAAGGTACGAGCAGTACTTC | once | TRBJ2-7 | TRBV7-8 | TRBD1
CASSLGGQGTDTQYF | TGTGCCAGCAGCTTGGGTGGACAGGGGACAGATACGCAGTATTTT | NA | TRBJ2-3 | TRBV5-6 | TRBD1
CASSYSMGSVEAFF | TGTGCCAGCAGTTACTCTATGGGAAGCGTTGAAGCTTTCTTT | NA | TRBJ1-1 | TRBV6-5 | NA
CASNQGIYEQYF | TGTGCCAGCAATCAGGGGATCTACGAGCAGTACTTC | NA | TRBJ2-7 | TRBV11-2 | NA
CASSYRRGELFF | TGTGCCAGCAGCTATCGCCGCGGGGAGCTGTTTTTT | NA | TRBJ2-2 | TRBV7-8 | NA
CASSLDRAQETQYF | TGTGCCAGCAGCCTGGACAGGGCCCAAGAGACCCAGTACTTC | NA | TRBJ2-5 | TRBV6-6 | TRBD1
CAISGGRTNYGYTF | TGTGCCATCAGTGGAGGTCGGACTAACTATGGCTACACCTTC | NA | TRBJ1-2 | TRBV10-3 | NA
CASSLRDSVYEQYF | TGCGCCAGCAGCTTGCGGGACAGCGTCTACGAGCAGTACTTC | NA | TRBJ2-7 | TRBV5-1 | TRBD1
CASSHLRGQQPQHF | TGCGCCAGCAGTCACCTCAGGGGGCAACAGCCCCAGCATTTT | NA | TRBJ1-5 | TRBV23-1 | TRBD1
CASSFGGGGNTEAFF | TGTGCCAGCAGTTTTGGGGGTGGAGGGAACACTGAAGCTTTCTTT | NA | TRBJ1-1 | TRBV12-3/TRBV12-4 | NA
CASSYEPSSYEQYF | TGTGCCAGCAGTTACGAACCCAGCTCCTACGAGCAGTACTTC | NA | TRBJ2-7 | TRBV6-2/TRBV6-3 | NA
CAWALNTEAFF | TGTGCCTGGGCATTGAACACTGAAGCTTTCTTT | NA | TRBJ1-1 | TRBV30 | NA
CASSLSYTSPANEQYF | TGTGCCAGCTCACTATCTTACACTTCTCCGGCAAACGAGCAGTACTTC | NA | TRBJ2-7 | TRBV18 | NA
CASSLGQETQYF | TGTGCCAGCAGTTTAGGTCAAGAGACCCAGTACTTC | NA | TRBJ2-5 | TRBV28 | NA
CASTNGGVQETQYF | TGTGCCAGCACCAACGGGGGGGTCCAAGAGACCCAGTACTTC | NA | TRBJ2-5 | TRBV6-5 | TRBD2
CASSYRGNGEQFF | TGTGCCAGCAGCTACAGGGGCAACGGTGAGCAGTTCTTC | NA | TRBJ2-1 | TRBV7-9 | TRBD1
CASSWIGAETQYF | TGTGCCAGCAGTTGGATAGGGGCAGAGACCCAGTACTTC | NA | TRBJ2-5 | TRBV27 | NA
CASSYSLRTSGGGGGDTQYF | TGTGCCAGCAGTTACTCGTTGAGGACTAGCGGGGGGGGTGGGGGAGATACGCAGTATTTT | NA | TRBJ2-3 | TRBV6-5 | TRBD2
CATSDPSLVAYEQYF | TGTGCCACCTCGGACCCGTCTTTAGTGGCCTACGAGCAGTACTTC | NA | TRBJ2-7 | TRBV10-3 | NA
CASSPLQGAGETQYF | TGTGCCAGCAGCCCGTTACAGGGGGCAGGGGAGACCCAGTACTTC | NA | TRBJ2-5 | TRBV14 | TRBD1
CASTQSPTGKITEAFF | TGTGCCAGCACTCAATCTCCCACAGGGAAGATCACTGAAGCTTTCTTT | NA | TRBJ1-1 | TRBV11-1 | NA
CASSVGDNYQPQHF | TGTGCCAGCAGCGTAGGGGACAACTATCAGCCCCAGCATTTT | NA | TRBJ1-5 | TRBV9 | NA
CASSPAGGGTDTQYF | TGTGCCAGCAGCCCAGCGGGGGGGGGCACAGATACGCAGTATTTT | NA | TRBJ2-3 | TRBV3-1 | TRBD2
CAISGVGRNTEAFF | TGTGCCATCAGTGGTGTCGGGCGGAACACTGAAGCTTTCTTT | once | TRBJ1-1 | TRBV10-3 | NA
CASSQDGASGGITDTQYF | TGTGCCAGCAGCCAAGACGGGGCTAGCGGGGGAATCACAGATACGCAGTATTTT | once | TRBJ2-3 | TRBV3-1 | TRBD2
CASNRGRVGYTF | TGTGCCAGCAACAGGGGCCGGGTTGGCTACACCTTC | NA | TRBJ1-2 | TRBV7-9 | TRBD1
CASSPVRGGPAAELFF | TGTGCCAGCAGCCCCGTTCGGGGGGGGCCCGCCGCGGAGCTGTTTTTT | NA | TRBJ2-2 | TRBV7-3 | TRBD2
CASSPGQGRETQYF | TGTGCCAGCAGCCCCGGACAGGGCCGAGAGACCCAGTACTTC | NA | TRBJ2-5 | TRBV25-1 | TRBD1
CASSLAGPGETQYF | TGTGCCAGCAGTTTGGCCGGGCCGGGGGAGACCCAGTACTTC | NA | TRBJ2-5 | TRBV12-3/TRBV12-4 | NA